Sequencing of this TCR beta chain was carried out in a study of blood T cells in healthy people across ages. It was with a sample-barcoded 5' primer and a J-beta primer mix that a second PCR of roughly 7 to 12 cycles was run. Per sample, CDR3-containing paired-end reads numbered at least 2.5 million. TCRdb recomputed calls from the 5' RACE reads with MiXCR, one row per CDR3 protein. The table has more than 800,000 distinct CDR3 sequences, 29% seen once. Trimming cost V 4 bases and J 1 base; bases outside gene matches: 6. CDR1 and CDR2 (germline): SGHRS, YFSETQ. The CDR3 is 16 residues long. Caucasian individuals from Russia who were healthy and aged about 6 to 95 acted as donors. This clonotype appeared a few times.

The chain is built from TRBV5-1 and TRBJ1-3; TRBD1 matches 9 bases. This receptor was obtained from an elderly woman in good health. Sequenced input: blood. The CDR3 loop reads CASSPGTGFSGNTIYF. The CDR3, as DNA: TGCGCCAGCAGCCCTGGGACAGGGTTTTCTGGAAACACCATATATTTT. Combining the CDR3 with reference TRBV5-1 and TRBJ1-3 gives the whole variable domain KAGVTQTPRYLIKTRGQQVTLSCSPISGHRSVSWYQQTPGQGLQFLFEYFSETQRNKGNFPGRFSGRQFSNSRSEMNVSTLELGDSALYLCASSPGTGFSGNTIYFGEGSWLTVV.